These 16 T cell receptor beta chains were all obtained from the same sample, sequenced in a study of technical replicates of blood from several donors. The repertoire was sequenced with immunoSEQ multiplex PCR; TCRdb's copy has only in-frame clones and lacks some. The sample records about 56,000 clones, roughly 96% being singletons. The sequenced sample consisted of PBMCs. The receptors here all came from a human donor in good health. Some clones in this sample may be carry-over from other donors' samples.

DNA of the CDR3: TGTGCCAGCAGCTCATCCGGGACAGGGAAATACGAGCAGTACTTC. It specifies CASSSSGTGKYEQYF. The chain has TRBV7-9 and TRBJ2-7, with 9 bases aligning to TRBD1. The V gene end was trimmed by 4 bases and the J gene end by 4 bases; junction bases not matched to a gene: 8. The CDR3 totals 15 residues. The germline gives CDR1 SEHNR, CDR2 FQNEAQ (reference sequence).

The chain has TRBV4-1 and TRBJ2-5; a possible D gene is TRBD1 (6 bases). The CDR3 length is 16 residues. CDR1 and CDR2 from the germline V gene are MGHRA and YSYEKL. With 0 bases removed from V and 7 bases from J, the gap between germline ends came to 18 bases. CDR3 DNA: TGCGCCAGCAGCCAAGATCAGGGGCCGGGGTTTAGGACCCAGTACTTC. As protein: CASSQDQGPGFRTQYF.

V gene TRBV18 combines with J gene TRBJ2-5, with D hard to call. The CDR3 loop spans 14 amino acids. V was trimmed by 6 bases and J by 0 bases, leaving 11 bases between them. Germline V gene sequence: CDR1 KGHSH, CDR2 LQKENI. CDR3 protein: CASSLQSNQETQYF. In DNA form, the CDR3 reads TGTGCCAGCTCGCTACAGAGTAACCAAGAGACCCAGTACTTC.

In DNA, the CDR3 is TGTGCCTGGAGTGGGTGGGTAGCGGGAGCGCGCTATGAGCAGTTCTTC. This translates into CAWSGWVAGARYEQFF. The chain couples TRBV30 to TRBJ2-1; the match to TRBD2 covers 9 bases. Germline V gene data show CDR1 as GTSNPN and CDR2 as SVGIG (reference sequence). Unmatched junction bases numbered 12, after V lost 1 base and J lost 8 bases. The CDR3 totals 16 residues.

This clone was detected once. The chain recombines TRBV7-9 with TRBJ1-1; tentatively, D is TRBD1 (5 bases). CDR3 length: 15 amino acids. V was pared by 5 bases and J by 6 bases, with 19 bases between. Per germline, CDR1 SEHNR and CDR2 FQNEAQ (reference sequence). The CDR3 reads CASSPNGGSNSEAFF. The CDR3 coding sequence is TGTGCCAGCAGCCCCAACGGGGGGTCTAACTCTGAAGCTTTCTTT.

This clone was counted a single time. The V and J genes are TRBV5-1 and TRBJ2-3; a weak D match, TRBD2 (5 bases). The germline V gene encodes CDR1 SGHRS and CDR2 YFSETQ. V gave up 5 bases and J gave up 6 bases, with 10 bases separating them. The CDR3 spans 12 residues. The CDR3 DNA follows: TGCGCCAGCAGTACCACGGGGGATACGCAGTATTTT. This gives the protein CASSTTGDTQYF.

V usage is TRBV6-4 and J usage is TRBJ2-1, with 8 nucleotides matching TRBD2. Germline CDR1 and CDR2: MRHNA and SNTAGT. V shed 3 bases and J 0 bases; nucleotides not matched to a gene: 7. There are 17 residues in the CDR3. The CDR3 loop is CASSDTGGASSYNEQFF. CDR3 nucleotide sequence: TGTGCCAGCAGTGATACCGGGGGGGCGAGCTCCTACAATGAGCAGTTCTTC.

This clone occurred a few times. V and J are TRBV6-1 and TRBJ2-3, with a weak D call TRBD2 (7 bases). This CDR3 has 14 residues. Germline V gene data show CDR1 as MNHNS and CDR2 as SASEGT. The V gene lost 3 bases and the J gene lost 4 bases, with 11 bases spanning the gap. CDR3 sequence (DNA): TGTGCCAGCAGTGAGGGGGAGGGGGCAGATACGCAGTATTTT. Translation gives CASSEGEGADTQYF.

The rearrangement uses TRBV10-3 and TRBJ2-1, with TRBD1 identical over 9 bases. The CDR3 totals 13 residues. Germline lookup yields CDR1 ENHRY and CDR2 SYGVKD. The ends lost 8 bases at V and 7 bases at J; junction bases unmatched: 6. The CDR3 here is CAIGLQGANEQFF. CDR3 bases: TGTGCCATCGGACTACAGGGGGCTAATGAGCAGTTCTTC.

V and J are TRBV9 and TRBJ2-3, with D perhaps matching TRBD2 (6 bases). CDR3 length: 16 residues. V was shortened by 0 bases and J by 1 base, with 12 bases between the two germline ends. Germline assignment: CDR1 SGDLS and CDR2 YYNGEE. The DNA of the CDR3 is TGTGCCAGCAGCGTAGATCGAGCGGGCGGCACAGATACGCAGTATTTT. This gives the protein CASSVDRAGGTDTQYF.

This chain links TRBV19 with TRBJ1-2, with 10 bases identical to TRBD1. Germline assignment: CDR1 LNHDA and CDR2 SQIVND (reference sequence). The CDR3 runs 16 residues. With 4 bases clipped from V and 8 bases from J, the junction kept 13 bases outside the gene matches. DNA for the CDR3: TGTGCCAGTAGTAATCTCGGAGGACAGGGGGTCCGGGGCTACACCTTC. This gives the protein CASSNLGGQGVRGYTF.

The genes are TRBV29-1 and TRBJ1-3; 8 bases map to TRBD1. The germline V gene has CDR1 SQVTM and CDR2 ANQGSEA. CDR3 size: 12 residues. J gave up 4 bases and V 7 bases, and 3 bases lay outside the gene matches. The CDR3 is CSAQGAGNTIYF. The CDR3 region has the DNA TGCAGCGCCCAGGGGGCCGGAAACACCATATATTTT.

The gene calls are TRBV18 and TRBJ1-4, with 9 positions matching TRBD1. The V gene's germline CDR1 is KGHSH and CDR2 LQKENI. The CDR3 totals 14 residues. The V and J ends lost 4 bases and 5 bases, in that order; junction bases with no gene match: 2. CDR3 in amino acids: CASSLGTGNEKLFF. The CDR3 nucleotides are TGTGCCAGCTCACTAGGGACAGGGAATGAAAAACTGTTTTTT.

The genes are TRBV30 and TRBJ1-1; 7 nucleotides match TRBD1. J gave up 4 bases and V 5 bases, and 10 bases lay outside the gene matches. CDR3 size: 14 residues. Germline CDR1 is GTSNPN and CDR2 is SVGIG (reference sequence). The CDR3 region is CAWATGYGVTEAFF. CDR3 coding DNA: TGTGCCTGGGCGACAGGGTACGGGGTCACTGAAGCTTTCTTT.

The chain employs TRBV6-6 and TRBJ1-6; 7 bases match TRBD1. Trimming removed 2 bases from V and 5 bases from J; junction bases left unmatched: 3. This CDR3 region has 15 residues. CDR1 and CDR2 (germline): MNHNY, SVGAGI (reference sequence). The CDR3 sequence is CASSYGDSDNSPLHF. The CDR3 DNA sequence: TGTGCCAGCAGTTACGGGGACAGCGATAATTCACCCCTCCACTTT.

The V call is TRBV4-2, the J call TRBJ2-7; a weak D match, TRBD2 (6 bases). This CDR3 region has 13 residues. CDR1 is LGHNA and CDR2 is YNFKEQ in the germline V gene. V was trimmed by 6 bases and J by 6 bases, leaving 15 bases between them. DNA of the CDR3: TGTGCCAGCAGTCCTGGAGGCGGGGCCGAGCAGTACTTC. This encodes CASSPGGGAEQYF.